Reported below is one T cell receptor beta chain. One junction end does not reproduce the germline sequence, and a read error may be involved. The sample belongs to a study of CD8 T cells in Susac syndrome. The germline gives CDR1 SGHNT, CDR2 YENEEA. The CDR3 runs 13 residues. Reverse transcription of about 0.45 to 1 ug RNA used random hexamers. Amplification of TCR beta CDR3 spanned 54 Vbeta and 13 Jbeta via immunoSEQ multiplex PCR. TCRdb reprocessed the immunoSEQ multiplex PCR reads via MiXCR and lists one record per CDR3 protein. The table includes 150,000 to 200,000 distinct CDR3 sequences, 91% detected once. Sequencing of TCR beta was carried out in blood CD8+ and CD4+ T cells. Diagnostic criteria defined recently for definite or probable disease were met by the Susac syndrome patients. Negative isolation was applied to CD8+ and CD4+ T cells, and FACS enrichment was applied to TEMRA cells.

The TCR originated in a human donor with Susac syndrome. V is TRBV11-3 and J is TRBJ2-1, with no clear D. Sequenced sample: CD4+ T cells from PBMCs. In nucleotides, the CDR3 is TGTGCCAGCAGCATAGATTGGAGAAATGAGCAGTTCTTC. Amino acid sequence: CASSIDWRNEQFF.